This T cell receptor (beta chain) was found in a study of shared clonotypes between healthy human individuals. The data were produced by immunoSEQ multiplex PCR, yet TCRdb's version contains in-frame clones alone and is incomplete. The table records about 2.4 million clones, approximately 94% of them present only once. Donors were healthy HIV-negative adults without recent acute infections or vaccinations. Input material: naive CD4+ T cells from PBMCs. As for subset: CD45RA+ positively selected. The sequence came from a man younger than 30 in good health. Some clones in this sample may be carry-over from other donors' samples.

This chain's CDR3 is CASSSDSEGLYNEQFF. CDR3 nucleotides: TGTGCCAGCAGTTCGGACAGCGAGGGGTTGTACAATGAGCAGTTCTTC. The chain employs TRBV6-6 and TRBJ2-1, with D perhaps TRBD1 (6 bases). The CDR3 loop spans 16 amino acids. V dropped 4 bases and J dropped 4 bases, with 17 bases sitting between them. Germline assignment: CDR1 MNHNY and CDR2 SVGAGI (reference sequence).